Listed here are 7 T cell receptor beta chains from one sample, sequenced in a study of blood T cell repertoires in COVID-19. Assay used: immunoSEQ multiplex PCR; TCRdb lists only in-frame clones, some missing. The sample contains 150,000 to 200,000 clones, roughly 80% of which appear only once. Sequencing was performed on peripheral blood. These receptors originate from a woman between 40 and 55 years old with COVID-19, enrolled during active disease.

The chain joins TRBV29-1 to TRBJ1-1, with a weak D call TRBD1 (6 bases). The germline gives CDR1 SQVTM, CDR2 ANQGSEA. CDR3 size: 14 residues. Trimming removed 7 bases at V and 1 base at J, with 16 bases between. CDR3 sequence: CSGQRGHTNTEAFF. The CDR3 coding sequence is TGCAGCGGTCAGAGGGGACATACGAACACTGAAGCTTTCTTT.

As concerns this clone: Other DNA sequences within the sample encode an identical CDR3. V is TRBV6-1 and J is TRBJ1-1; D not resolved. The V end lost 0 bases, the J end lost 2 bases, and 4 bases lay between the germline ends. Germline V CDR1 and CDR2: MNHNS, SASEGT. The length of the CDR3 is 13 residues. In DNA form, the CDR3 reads TGTGCCAGCAGTGAAGCCTCCAACACTGAAGCTTTCTTT. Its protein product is CASSEASNTEAFF.

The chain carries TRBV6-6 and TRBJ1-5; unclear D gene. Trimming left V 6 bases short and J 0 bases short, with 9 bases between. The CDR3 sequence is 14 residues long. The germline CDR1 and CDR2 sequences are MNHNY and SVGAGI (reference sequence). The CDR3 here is CASRRENSNQPQHF. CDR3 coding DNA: TGTGCCAGCAGGAGGGAAAATAGCAATCAGCCCCAGCATTTT.

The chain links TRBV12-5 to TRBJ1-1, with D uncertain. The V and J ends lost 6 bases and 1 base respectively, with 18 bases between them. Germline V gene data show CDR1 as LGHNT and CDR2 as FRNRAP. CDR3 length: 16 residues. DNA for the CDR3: TGTGCTAGTGGCCCGCCCCCTAGGCAGACGAACACTGAAGCTTTCTTT. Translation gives CASGPPPRQTNTEAFF.

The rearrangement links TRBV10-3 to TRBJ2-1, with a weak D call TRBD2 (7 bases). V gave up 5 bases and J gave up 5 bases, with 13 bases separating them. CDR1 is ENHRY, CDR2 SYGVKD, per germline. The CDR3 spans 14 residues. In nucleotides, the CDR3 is TGTGCCATCAGTTGGGGGGGCGGAGACAATGAGCAGTTCTTC. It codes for CAISWGGGDNEQFF.

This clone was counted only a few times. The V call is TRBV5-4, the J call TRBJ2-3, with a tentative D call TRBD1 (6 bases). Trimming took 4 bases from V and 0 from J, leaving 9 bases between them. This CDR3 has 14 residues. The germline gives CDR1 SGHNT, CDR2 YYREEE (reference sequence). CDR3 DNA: TGTGCCAGCAGCGCGGACAGTAGCACAGATACGCAGTATTTT. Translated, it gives CASSADSSTDTQYF.

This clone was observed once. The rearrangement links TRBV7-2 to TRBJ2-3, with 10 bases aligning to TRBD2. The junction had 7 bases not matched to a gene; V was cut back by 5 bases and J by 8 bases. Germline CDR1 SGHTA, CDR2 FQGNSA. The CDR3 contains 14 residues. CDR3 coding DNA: TGTGCCAGCAGCCGGACTAGCGGCCTGGGTACGCAGTATTTT. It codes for CASSRTSGLGTQYF.